These 14 T cell receptor beta chains were sequenced from one sample in a study of blood T cells in healthy people across ages. PCR was performed a second time for about 6 to 12 cycles using a sample-barcoded 5' primer and a J-beta primer mix. TCRdb processed the 5' RACE reads anew with MiXCR; each CDR3 protein has one entry. The sample holds around 1,000,000 distinct CDR3 sequences; under 30% are singletons and the top ten take 0.65% to 0.95%. This sample also appeared in a second study, on T cells of mothers and their children.

Sequences were obtained from blood. These receptors were taken from a girl aged 2-10 years in good health.

The chain combines TRBV13 with TRBJ2-1; the D is unclear. Germline CDR1 and CDR2: PRHDT and FYEKMQ (reference sequence). The CDR3 is 14 residues long. Trimming removed 4 bases at V and 4 bases at J, with 11 bases between. CDR3 DNA: TGTGCCAGCAGCTCAGAGAGACGGTACAATGAGCAGTTCTTC. It specifies CASSSERRYNEQFF.

This clonotype has a handful of counts. The chain joins TRBV6-1 to TRBJ2-7, with a weak D call TRBD1 (6 bases). The germline CDR1 and CDR2 sequences are MNHNS and SASEGT. The CDR3 is made up of 13 amino acids. Trimming took off 8 bases at V and 1 base at J, with 12 bases between the two ends. As DNA, the CDR3 is TGTGCCAGCGGAGGACAGCTGTCCTACGAGCAGTACTTC. Residues: CASGGQLSYEQYF.

The chain employs TRBV28 and TRBJ2-4; D call uncertain. Germline V gene data show CDR1 as MDHEN and CDR2 as SYDVKM. The V gene lost 5 bases and the J gene lost 0 bases, with 14 bases spanning the gap. The CDR3 contains 16 residues. In DNA, the CDR3 is TGTGCCAGCAGTGCGGCGCAGAGACTAGCCAAAAACATTCAGTACTTC. This sequence encodes CASSAAQRLAKNIQYF.

This chain connects TRBV4-1 to TRBJ1-4; maybe TRBD1 (5 bases). Germline-derived CDR1 and CDR2 are MGHRA and YSYEKL. This CDR3 is 15 amino acids long. V shed 2 bases and J shed 5 bases, with 12 bases lying between them. The CDR3 loop reads CASSQQQVTNEKLFF. DNA for the CDR3: TGCGCCAGCAGCCAACAACAGGTGACGAATGAAAAACTGTTTTTT.

V usage is TRBV5-1 and J usage is TRBJ2-2, with 7 nucleotides matching TRBD1. CDR1 is SGHRS and CDR2 is YFSETQ in the germline V gene. CDR3 size: 14 residues. The trim removed 4 bases at V and 4 bases at J, leaving 4 bases unmatched. CDR3 sequence: CASSEGTVTGELFF. The CDR3 DNA follows: TGCGCCAGCAGCGAAGGGACAGTCACCGGGGAGCTGTTTTTT.

This clonotype has more than one count but fewer than ten. V usage is TRBV3-1 and J usage is TRBJ2-5; 10 nucleotides align to TRBD2. The ends lost 1 base at V and 4 bases at J; junction bases unmatched: 15. CDR3 length: 19 residues. CDR1 and CDR2 (germline): LGHDT, YNNKEL (reference sequence). The CDR3 DNA reads TGTGCCAGCAGCCAAGGAGGCAGCGGGGGGGGTAAAGGAAGAGAGACCCAGTACTTC. It encodes CASSQGGSGGGKGRETQYF.

The chain links TRBV20-1 to TRBJ2-7, with a possible D match to TRBD1 (6 bases). The CDR3 loop spans 12 amino acids. Germline CDR1 and CDR2: DFQATT and SNEGSKA (reference sequence). V lost 4 bases to trimming and J lost 4 bases, with 11 bases between them. The CDR3 nucleotides read TGCAGTGCTAAGGGGGTGTTTTACGAGCAGTACTTC. Its translation is CSAKGVFYEQYF.

This chain uses TRBV12-3 or TRBV12-4 with TRBJ1-2; tentatively, D is TRBD1 (6 bases). Trimming took off 2 bases at V and 8 bases at J, with 24 bases between the two ends. The CDR3 is 17 residues long. The chain's CDR3 is CASSLIGSGAAGEGYTF. The CDR3 DNA is TGTGCCAGCAGTTTAATTGGGTCAGGGGCCGCCGGGGAGGGCTACACCTTC.

Only a few counts were recorded for this clonotype. The rearrangement uses TRBV7-3 and TRBJ2-3; no clear D. Trimming removed 2 bases at V and 0 bases at J, with 6 bases between. The germline gives CDR1 SGHTA, CDR2 FQGTGA. The length of the CDR3 is 14 residues. The chain's CDR3 is CASSLLDSTDTQYF. CDR3 nucleotide sequence: TGTGCCAGCAGCTTATTGGATAGCACAGATACGCAGTATTTT.

The chain links TRBV4-3 to TRBJ2-7; 11 positions agree with TRBD1. The junction had 6 bases not matched to a gene; V was cut back by 0 bases and J by 5 bases. The germline gives CDR1 LGHNA, CDR2 YSLEER. The CDR3 has 16 amino acids. In DNA form, the CDR3 reads TGCGCCAGCAGCCAAGATCTGCGGACAGGGGGCGACGAGCAGTACTTC. Protein sequence: CASSQDLRTGGDEQYF.

The CDR3 region has the DNA TGCAGCGTTGAAGAGGAAGTAGGAGGCTACACCTTC. This gives the protein CSVEEEVGGYTF. The V gene is TRBV29-1, the J gene TRBJ1-2; D remains ambiguous. This CDR3 is 12 amino acids long. Germline loops: CDR1 SQVTM, CDR2 ANQGSEA. Trimming removed 0 bases from V and 8 bases from J, with 10 bases in between.

This clonotype has just a few counts. This rearrangement joins TRBV4-2 to TRBJ2-2; 10 nucleotides match TRBD1. Per germline, CDR1 LGHNA and CDR2 YNFKEQ. Trimming removed 0 bases from V and 6 bases from J; junction bases left unmatched: 4. The CDR3 totals 16 residues. CDR3 DNA: TGTGCCAGCAGCCAAGAGGACAGGGGGTCGGCCGGGGAGCTGTTTTTT. This translates into CASSQEDRGSAGELFF.

This clonotype was seen more than once but under ten times. An end of the junction does not agree with germline; a read error may underlie this. The chain combines TRBV27 with TRBJ2-7, with D perhaps matching TRBD1 (6 bases). The CDR3 extends over 15 amino acids. CDR1 is MNHEY and CDR2 is SMNVEV in the germline V gene (reference sequence). CDR3 in DNA: TGTGCCAGTAGTTTTGGTTACAGGGCCGCCTACGAGCAGTACTTC. Its protein product is CASSFGYRAAYEQYF.

V is TRBV4-1 and J is TRBJ1-1; D is possibly TRBD1 (5 bases). CDR3 length: 12 amino acids. Germline V lookup: CDR1 MGHRA, CDR2 YSYEKL. Between the trimmed V and J ends, which lost 6 bases and 5 bases, there was a span of 10 bases. The CDR3 region has the DNA TGCGCCAGCAGGCAGGGTACGACTGAAGCTTTCTTT. This gives the protein CASRQGTTEAFF.